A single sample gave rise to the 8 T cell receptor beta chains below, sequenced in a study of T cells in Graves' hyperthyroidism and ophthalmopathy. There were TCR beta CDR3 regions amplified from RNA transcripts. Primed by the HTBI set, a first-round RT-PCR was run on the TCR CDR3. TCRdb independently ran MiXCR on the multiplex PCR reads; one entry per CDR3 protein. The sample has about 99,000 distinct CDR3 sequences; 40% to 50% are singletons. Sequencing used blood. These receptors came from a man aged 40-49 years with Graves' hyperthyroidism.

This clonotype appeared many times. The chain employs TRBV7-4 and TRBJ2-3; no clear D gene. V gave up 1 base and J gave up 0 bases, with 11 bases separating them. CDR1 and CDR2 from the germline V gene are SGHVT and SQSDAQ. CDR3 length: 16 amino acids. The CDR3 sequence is CASSLEEGYSTDTQYF. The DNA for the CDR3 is TGTGCCAGCAGCTTAGAGGAAGGCTATAGCACAGATACGCAGTATTTT.

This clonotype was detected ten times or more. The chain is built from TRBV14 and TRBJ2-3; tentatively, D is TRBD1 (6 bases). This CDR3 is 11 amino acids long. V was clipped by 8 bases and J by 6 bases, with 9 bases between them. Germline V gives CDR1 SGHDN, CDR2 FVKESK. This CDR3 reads CASGDTDTQYF. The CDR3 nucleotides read TGTGCCAGCGGGGACACCGATACGCAGTATTTT.

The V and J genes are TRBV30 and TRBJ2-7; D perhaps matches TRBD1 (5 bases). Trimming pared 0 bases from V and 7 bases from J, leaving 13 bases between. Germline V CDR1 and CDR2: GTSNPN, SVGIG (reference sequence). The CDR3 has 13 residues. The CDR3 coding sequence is TGTGCCTGGAGTGTACGAAAGGGGCTTGAGCAGTACTTC. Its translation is CAWSVRKGLEQYF.

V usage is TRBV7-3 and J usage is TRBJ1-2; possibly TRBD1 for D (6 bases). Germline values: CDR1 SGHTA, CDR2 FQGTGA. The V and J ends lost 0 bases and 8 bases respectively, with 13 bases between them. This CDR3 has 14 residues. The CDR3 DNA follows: TGTGCCAGCAGCTTAACAGGGGGGAACTGGGGCTACACCTTC. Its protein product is CASSLTGGNWGYTF.

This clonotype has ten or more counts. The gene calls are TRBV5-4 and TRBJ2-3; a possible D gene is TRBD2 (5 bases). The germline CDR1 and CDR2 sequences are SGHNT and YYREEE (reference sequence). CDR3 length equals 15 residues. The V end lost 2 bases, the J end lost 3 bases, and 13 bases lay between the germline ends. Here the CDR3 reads CASSFRERATDTQYF. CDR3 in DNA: TGTGCCAGCAGCTTTCGAGAGAGGGCGACAGATACGCAGTATTTT.

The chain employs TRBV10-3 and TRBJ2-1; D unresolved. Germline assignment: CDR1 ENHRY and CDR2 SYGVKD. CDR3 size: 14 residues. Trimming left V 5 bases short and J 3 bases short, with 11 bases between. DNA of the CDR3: TGTGCCATCAGTTTCAAGTGGGACTACAATGAGCAGTTCTTC. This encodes CAISFKWDYNEQFF.

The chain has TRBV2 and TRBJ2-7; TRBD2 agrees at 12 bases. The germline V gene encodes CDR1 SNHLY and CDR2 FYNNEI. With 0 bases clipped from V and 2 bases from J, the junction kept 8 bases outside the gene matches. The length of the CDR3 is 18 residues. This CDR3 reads CASSEARPGLAGAYEQYF. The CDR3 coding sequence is TGTGCCAGCAGTGAAGCGAGACCGGGACTAGCGGGTGCCTACGAGCAGTACTTC.

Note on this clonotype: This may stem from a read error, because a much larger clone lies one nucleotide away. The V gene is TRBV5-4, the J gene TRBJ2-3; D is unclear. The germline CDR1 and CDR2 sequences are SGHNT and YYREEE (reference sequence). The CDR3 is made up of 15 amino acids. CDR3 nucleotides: TGTACCAGCAGTTCCGCTGGGCATGGCACAGATACGCAGTATTTT. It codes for CTSSSAGHGTDTQYF. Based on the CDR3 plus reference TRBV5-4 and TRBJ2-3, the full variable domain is ETGVTQSPTHLIKTRGQQVTLRCSSQSGHNTVSWYQQALGQGPQFIFQYYREEENGRGNFPPRFSGLQFPNYSSELNVNALELDDSALYLCTSSSAGHGTDTQYFGPGTRLTVL.